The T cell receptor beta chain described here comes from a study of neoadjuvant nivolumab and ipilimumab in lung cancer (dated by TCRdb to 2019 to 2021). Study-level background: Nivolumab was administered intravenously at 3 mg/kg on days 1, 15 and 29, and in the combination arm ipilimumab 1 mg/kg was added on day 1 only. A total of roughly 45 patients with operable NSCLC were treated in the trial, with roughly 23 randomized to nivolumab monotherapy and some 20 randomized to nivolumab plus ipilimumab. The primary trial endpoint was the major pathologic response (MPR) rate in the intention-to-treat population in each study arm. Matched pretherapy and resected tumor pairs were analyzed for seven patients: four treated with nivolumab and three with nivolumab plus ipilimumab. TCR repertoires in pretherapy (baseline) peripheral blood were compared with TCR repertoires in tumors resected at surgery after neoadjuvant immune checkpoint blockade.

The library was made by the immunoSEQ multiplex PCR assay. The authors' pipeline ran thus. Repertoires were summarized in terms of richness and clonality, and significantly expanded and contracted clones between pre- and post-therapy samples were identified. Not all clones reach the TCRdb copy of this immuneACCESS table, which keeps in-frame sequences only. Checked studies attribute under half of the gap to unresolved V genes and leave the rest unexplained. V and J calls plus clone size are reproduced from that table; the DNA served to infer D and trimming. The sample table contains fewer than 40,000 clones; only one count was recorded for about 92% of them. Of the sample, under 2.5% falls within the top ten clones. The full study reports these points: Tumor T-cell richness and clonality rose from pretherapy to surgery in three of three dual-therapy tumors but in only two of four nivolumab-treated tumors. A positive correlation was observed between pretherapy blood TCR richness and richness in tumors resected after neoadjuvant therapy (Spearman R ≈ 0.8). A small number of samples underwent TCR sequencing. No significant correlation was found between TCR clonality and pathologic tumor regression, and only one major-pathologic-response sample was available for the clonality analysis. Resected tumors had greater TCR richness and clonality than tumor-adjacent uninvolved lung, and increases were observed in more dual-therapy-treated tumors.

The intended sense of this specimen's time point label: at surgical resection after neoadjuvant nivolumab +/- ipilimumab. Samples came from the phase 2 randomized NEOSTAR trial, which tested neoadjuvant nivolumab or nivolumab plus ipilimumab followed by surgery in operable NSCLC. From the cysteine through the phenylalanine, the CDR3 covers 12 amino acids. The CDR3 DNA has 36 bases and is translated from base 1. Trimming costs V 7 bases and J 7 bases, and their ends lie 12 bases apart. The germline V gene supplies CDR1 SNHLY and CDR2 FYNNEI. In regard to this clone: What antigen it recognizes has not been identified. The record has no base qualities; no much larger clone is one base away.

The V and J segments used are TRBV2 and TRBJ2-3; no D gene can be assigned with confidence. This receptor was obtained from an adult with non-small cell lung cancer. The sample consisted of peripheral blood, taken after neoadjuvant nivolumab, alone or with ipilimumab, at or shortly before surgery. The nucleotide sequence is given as TGTGCCAGCACTCAAAATGGAAATACGCAGTATTTT. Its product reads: CASTQNGNTQYF.